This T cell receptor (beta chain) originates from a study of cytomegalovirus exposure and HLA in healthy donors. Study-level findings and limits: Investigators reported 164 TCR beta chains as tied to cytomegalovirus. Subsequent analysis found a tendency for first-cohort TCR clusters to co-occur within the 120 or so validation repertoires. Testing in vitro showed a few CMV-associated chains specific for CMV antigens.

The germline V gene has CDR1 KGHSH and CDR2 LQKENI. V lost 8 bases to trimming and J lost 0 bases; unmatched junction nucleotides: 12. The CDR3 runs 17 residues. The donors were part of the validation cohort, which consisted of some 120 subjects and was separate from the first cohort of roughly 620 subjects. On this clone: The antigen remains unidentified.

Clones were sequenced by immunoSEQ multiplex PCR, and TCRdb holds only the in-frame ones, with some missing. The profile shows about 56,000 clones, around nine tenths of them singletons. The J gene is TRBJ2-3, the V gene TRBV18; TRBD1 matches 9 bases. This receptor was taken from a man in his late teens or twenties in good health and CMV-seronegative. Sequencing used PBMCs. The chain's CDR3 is CASTRDREIPSTDTQYF. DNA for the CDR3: TGTGCCAGCACTAGGGACAGGGAGATTCCTAGCACAGATACGCAGTATTTT.